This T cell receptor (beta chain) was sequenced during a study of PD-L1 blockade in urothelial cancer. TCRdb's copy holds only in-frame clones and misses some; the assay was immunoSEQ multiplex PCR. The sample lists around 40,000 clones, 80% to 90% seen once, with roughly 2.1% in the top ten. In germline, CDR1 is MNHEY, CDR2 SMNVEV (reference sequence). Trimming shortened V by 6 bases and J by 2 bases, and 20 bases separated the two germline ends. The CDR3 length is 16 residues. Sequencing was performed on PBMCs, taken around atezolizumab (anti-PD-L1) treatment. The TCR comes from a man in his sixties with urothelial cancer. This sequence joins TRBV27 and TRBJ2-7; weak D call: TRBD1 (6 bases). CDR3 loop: CASSPLSPDRTYEQYF. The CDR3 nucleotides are TGTGCCAGCAGCCCCCTTTCGCCGGACAGAACCTACGAGCAGTACTTC.